This T cell receptor (beta chain) was sequenced during a study of OX40 agonist ivuxolimab in advanced cancers. TCRdb's copy holds only in-frame clones and misses some; the assay was immunoSEQ multiplex PCR. Of about 120,000 clones in the sample, around 89% are singletons; the top ten hold 0.55%. CDR1 MNHEY and CDR2 SVGAGI come from the germline V gene. Trimming removed 0 bases from V and 10 bases from J, with 16 bases in between. The CDR3 spans 15 residues. V is TRBV6-5 and J is TRBJ2-1; D may match TRBD1 or TRBD2 (6 bases each). This sequence originates from an adult with an advanced solid tumor such as melanoma, head and neck, liver or kidney cancer. The sequenced sample was CD4+ or CD8+ T cells sorted from blood, obtained in a trial of the OX40 agonist ivuxolimab. In nucleotides, the CDR3 is TGTGCCAGCAGTTACTCGAGGGGGGCCCTCGGGGAGCAGTTCTTC. It translates to CASSYSRGALGEQFF.